The 3 T cell receptor beta chains in this list originate from one sample, sequenced in a study of cytomegalovirus exposure and HLA in healthy donors. The study ran its PCR with 60 Vbeta and 13 Jbeta primers. Sequencing used immunoSEQ multiplex PCR; TCRdb keeps in-frame clones, though not all of them. The data contain approximately 160,000 clones, 84% of them seen just once; the ten biggest clones take up 0.38%. Sequenced input: PBMCs. These receptors came from a boy aged 2 to 10 in good health and CMV-seronegative.

The chain recombines TRBV7-9 with TRBJ2-5; D call uncertain. This CDR3 contains 15 residues. Trimming left V 2 bases short and J 1 base short, with 11 bases between. Germline V gene lookup returns CDR1 SEHNR and CDR2 FQNEAQ (reference sequence). The CDR3 DNA reads as TGTGCCAGCAGCTTACTCCCCAGCGTCCAAGAGACCCAGTACTTC. This codes for CASSLLPSVQETQYF.

This rearrangement joins TRBV27 to TRBJ1-4; TRBD1 might be the D (6 bases). This CDR3 has 16 amino acids. V was clipped by 11 bases and J by 4 bases, with 23 bases between them. Germline V gives CDR1 MNHEY, CDR2 SMNVEV (reference sequence). The CDR3 reads CAGHPGQVGSNEKLFF. CDR3 nucleotides: TGTGCCGGACACCCGGGACAAGTTGGGAGTAATGAAAAACTGTTTTTT.

The rearrangement joins TRBV6-1 to TRBJ2-5; 7 positions agree with TRBD1. Gene TRBJ2-7 matches the end of the DNA better, so the J call may be wrong. Germline loops: CDR1 MNHNS, CDR2 SASEGT. The CDR3 is 16 residues long. The CDR3 loop reads CASSDPGTESSYEQYF. CDR3 DNA sequence: TGTGCCAGCAGTGACCCCGGGACAGAGAGCTCCTACGAGCAGTACTTC.